This TCR beta chain was retrieved from a study of blood T cell repertoires in COVID-19. Study overall: COVID-19 samples from acute and convalescent phases originated in the United States, Italy and Spain. T cells, B-cell-depleted T cells, or PBMCs provided the cDNA or gDNA that served as material.

In the study's own analysis: Amplification of reference gene primers provided the estimated nucleated cell counts. The data were produced by immunoSEQ multiplex PCR, yet TCRdb's version contains in-frame clones alone and is incomplete. V and J calls and clone size are copied from that table; D and trimming were computed from the DNA. In the table there are over 350,000 clones, 80% to 90% of which are singletons. The CDR3 consists of 16 residues. V gave up 2 bases and J gave up 4 bases, with 15 bases separating them. Germline CDR1 SGHDT, CDR2 YYEEEE. The receptor was isolated from a woman aged 30 to 39 with active or convalescent COVID-19. The rearrangement joins TRBV5-6 to TRBJ2-2; TRBD2 is a possible D gene (6 bases). Specimen: peripheral blood. The CDR3 sequence is CASSFLGREVTGELFF. The CDR3 DNA reads TGTGCCAGCAGCTTTTTAGGGCGGGAAGTCACCGGGGAGCTGTTTTTT.